The 11 T cell receptor beta chains below come from one sample, sequenced in a study of blood T cells in healthy people across ages. Combining a sample-barcoded 5' primer with a J-beta primer mix, a second PCR ran for about 6 to 12 cycles. TCRdb passed the 5' RACE reads through MiXCR, listing each CDR3 protein once. Here the sample spans 1 million or so distinct CDR3 sequences, about 25% being singletons. A further study also used this sample, focusing on T cells of mothers and their children.

Sequencing used blood. The source of these receptors is a girl aged 2 to 10 in good health.

The chain has TRBV12-3 or TRBV12-4 and TRBJ1-6; weak D call: TRBD1 (5 bases). The CDR3 sequence is 13 residues long. V was cut by 6 bases and J by 5 bases, with 8 bases left in between. CDR3 DNA sequence: TGTGCCAGCAGGTCCAGGGATAATTCACCCCTCCACTTT. This sequence encodes CASRSRDNSPLHF.

A note on this clonotype: The junction and the germline gene differ at one end; a read error may be behind it. V and J are TRBV28 and TRBJ1-4; no reliable D call. This CDR3 has 13 residues. Per germline, CDR1 MDHEN and CDR2 SYDVKM. The CDR3 protein is CASSRGRNEKLVF. The CDR3 bases are TGTGCCAGCAGTCGTGGACGGAATGAAAAACTGGTTTTT.

CDR3 in DNA: TGTGCCAGCAGCTTAGCGTTAGAAGGTGGGAATGAGCAGTTCTTC. Amino acids: CASSLALEGGNEQFF. The chain combines TRBV7-2 with TRBJ2-7; no firm D call. The DNA end is more similar to TRBJ2-1, so the J call may be wrong. Germline CDR1 is SGHTA and CDR2 is FQGNSA. CDR3 length: 15 residues.

This clonotype has a handful of counts. The chain carries TRBV6-5 and TRBJ2-2; D may match TRBD1 or TRBD2 (5 bases each). The CDR3 loop spans 17 amino acids. V was clipped by 0 bases and J by 1 base, with 12 bases between them. CDR1 is MNHEY, CDR2 SVGAGI, per germline. The CDR3 protein is CASSYSPGPQNTGELFF. The CDR3 DNA sequence: TGTGCCAGCAGTTACTCTCCGGGACCCCAGAACACCGGGGAGCTGTTTTTT.

The V call is TRBV6-5, the J call TRBJ2-1, with no clear D. Trimming removed 7 bases at V and 8 bases at J, with 18 bases between. The CDR3 sequence is 14 residues long. Germline V gives CDR1 MNHEY, CDR2 SVGAGI. CDR3 in DNA: TGTGCCAGCAAGGTAATTGGCTCGGTCCATGAGCAGTTCTTC. This codes for CASKVIGSVHEQFF.

The V call is TRBV29-1, the J call TRBJ2-5; tentative D call: TRBD1 (6 bases). CDR3 length: 12 residues. Germline CDR1 and CDR2: SQVTM and ANQGSEA. V shed 7 bases and J shed 9 bases, with 18 bases lying between them. In nucleotides, the CDR3 is TGCAGCGCCGAAAGGGACACCCGGTCCCAGTACTTC. Protein sequence: CSAERDTRSQYF.

The V and J genes are TRBV24-1 and TRBJ1-2, with D maybe TRBD1 (5 bases). The V gene's germline CDR1 is KGHDR and CDR2 SFDVKD. V shed 5 bases and J shed 10 bases, with 19 bases lying between them. This CDR3 has 14 residues. Written as DNA, the CDR3 is TGTGCCACCAGTGGTCATCGGGACCCGGCTGTCTACACCTTC. This gives the protein CATSGHRDPAVYTF.

J is TRBJ2-1 and V is TRBV5-1; D may correspond to TRBD1 or TRBD2 (6 bases each). Germline assignment: CDR1 SGHRS and CDR2 YFSETQ. V shed 3 bases and J shed 0 bases, with 10 bases lying between them. The CDR3 contains 15 residues. CDR3 residues: CASSYRDFSYNEQFF. The CDR3 DNA reads TGCGCCAGCAGCTACAGGGACTTCTCCTACAATGAGCAGTTCTTC. Supplemented by reference TRBV5-1 and TRBJ2-1, the full variable domain reads KAGVTQTPRYLIKTRGQQVTLSCSPISGHRSVSWYQQTPGQGLQFLFEYFSETQRNKGNFPGRFSGRQFSNSRSEMNVSTLELGDSALYLCASSYRDFSYNEQFFGPGTRLTVL.

This clonotype turned up a few times. The gene calls are TRBV27 and TRBJ2-5, with no clear D. The J call could be wrong; TRBJ2-7 is a better fit for the DNA end. The CDR3 length is 13 residues. CDR1 is MNHEY, CDR2 SMNVEV, per germline (reference sequence). CDR3 residues: CASRDLVGYEQYF. The CDR3 DNA is TGTGCCAGCAGGGATCTAGTTGGGTACGAGCAGTACTTC.

The chain has TRBV5-6 and TRBJ2-5; maybe TRBD2 (7 bases). In germline, CDR1 is SGHDT, CDR2 YYEEEE. The germline V and J ends were trimmed by 0 bases and 7 bases, with 22 bases remaining between them. The CDR3 runs to 17 residues. CDR3 DNA sequence: TGTGCCAGCAGCTTGGCCAAGGGGGGGCGGATGGAGTGGACCCAGTACTTC. This sequence encodes CASSLAKGGRMEWTQYF.

This clonotype was counted a few times. This chain joins TRBV29-1 and TRBJ2-7, with D tentatively TRBD2 (6 bases). CDR3 length: 13 amino acids. V lost 6 bases to trimming and J lost 0 bases, with 12 bases between them. Germline CDR1 is SQVTM and CDR2 is ANQGSEA. CDR3 residues: CSVRDSNSYEQYF. In DNA, the CDR3 is TGCAGCGTACGGGACTCTAACTCCTACGAGCAGTACTTC.